The sequence of this T cell receptor beta chain was determined in a study of shared T cell receptors in the human thymus. The CDR3 has 14 amino acids. Germline CDR1 reads MGHRA; CDR2 reads YSYEKL. The V gene end was trimmed by 6 bases and the J gene end by 4 bases; junction bases not matched to a gene: 4. Profiled with immunoSEQ multiplex PCR; TCRdb holds only in-frame clones, not every one. The table has under 850,000 clones, around 87% seen once. The same sample was also used in a study of human thymus T cells. That source reports: V and J genes seemed to be used with bias in thymic and blood repertoires. Related research has reported that thymic repertoires overlap highly among unrelated individuals.

The chain couples TRBV4-1 to TRBJ2-1; 9 bases map to TRBD2. This TCR was sampled from a boy under two years old with a congenital heart defect. What was sequenced was thymocytes. DNA of the CDR3: TGCGCCAGCAGGTCGAGCGGGAGGTACAATGAGCAGTTCTTC. This gives the protein CASRSSGRYNEQFF.